The next 15 T cell receptor beta chains were all read from a single sample in a study of blood T cell repertoires in COVID-19. Assay: immunoSEQ multiplex PCR; the TCRdb copy retains only in-frame clones and omits some. The table has some 13,000 clones, 75% to 90% seen once. Sequencing was done on a sample of peripheral blood. These receptor sequences come from a man older than 75 with acute or convalescent COVID-19.

The V gene is TRBV11-2, the J gene TRBJ1-5; D ambiguous. Germline lookup yields CDR1 SGHAT and CDR2 FQNNGV. CDR3 length: 14 residues. V lost 1 base, J lost 7 bases, and 11 bases lay in between. The CDR3 coding sequence is TGTGCCAGCAGCTTAGCGGGTTCCTCACAGCCCCAGCATTTT. Translated: CASSLAGSSQPQHF.

This chain uses TRBV5-4 with TRBJ1-2; weak D call: TRBD1 (5 bases). Per the germline V gene, CDR1 is SGHNT and CDR2 is YYREEE (reference sequence). The CDR3 runs 16 residues. V gave up 0 bases and J gave up 6 bases, with 18 bases separating them. The CDR3 spells CASSLGWGVTDDGYTF. CDR3 bases: TGTGCCAGCAGCTTGGGGTGGGGGGTGACGGATGATGGCTACACCTTC. Based on the CDR3 plus reference TRBV5-4 and TRBJ1-2, the full variable domain is ETGVTQSPTHLIKTRGQQVTLRCSSQSGHNTVSWYQQALGQGPQFIFQYYREEENGRGNFPPRFSGLQFPNYSSELNVNALELDDSALYLCASSLGWGVTDDGYTFGSGTRLTVV.

The chain carries TRBV7-2 and TRBJ2-2, with D perhaps TRBD1 (5 bases). The germline gives CDR1 SGHTA, CDR2 FQGNSA. V was shortened by 4 bases and J by 6 bases, with 15 bases between the two germline ends. The CDR3 spans 15 residues. CDR3 nucleotides: TGTGCCAGCAGCTCAGGGAAGTTCTTGTCCGGGGAGCTGTTTTTT. It translates to CASSSGKFLSGELFF.

This clone was detected once. The V call is TRBV14, the J call TRBJ2-2; D may be TRBD2 (6 bases). The CDR3 is 15 residues long. V was pared by 4 bases and J by 1 base, with 10 bases between. CDR1 is SGHDN and CDR2 is FVKESK in the germline V gene. DNA for the CDR3: TGTGCCAGCAGCCCGGGACTCCGGAACACCGGGGAGCTGTTTTTT. Its translation: CASSPGLRNTGELFF.

This clone has a handful of counts. J is TRBJ1-1 and V is TRBV5-4, with 8 bases that match TRBD1. The CDR3 spans 14 residues. Germline V gene lookup returns CDR1 SGHNT and CDR2 YYREEE (reference sequence). V was clipped by 4 bases and J by 4 bases; unmatched bases: 6. The CDR3 here is CASSRQGISTEAFF. CDR3 nucleotides: TGTGCCAGCAGCCGACAGGGGATAAGCACTGAAGCTTTCTTT.

The chain carries TRBV5-1 and TRBJ2-1; a weak D match, TRBD2 (7 bases). CDR1 is SGHRS and CDR2 is YFSETQ in the germline V gene. This CDR3 has 13 residues. Trimming removed 0 bases at V and 10 bases at J, with 11 bases between. This CDR3 is CASSLDREGEQFF. DNA of the CDR3: TGCGCCAGCAGCTTGGACAGGGAGGGAGAGCAGTTCTTC.

V usage is TRBV18 and J usage is TRBJ2-7, with 11 bases matching TRBD1. The CDR3 loop spans 16 amino acids. Germline CDR1 and CDR2: KGHSH and LQKENI. The junction had 9 bases not matched to a gene; V was cut back by 5 bases and J by 3 bases. The CDR3 region has the DNA TGTGCCAGCTCAACCCGGACAGGGGGCGAGTTCTACGAGCAGTACTTC. Translated: CASSTRTGGEFYEQYF.

This rearrangement joins TRBV6-5 to TRBJ1-4; D call uncertain. The CDR3 has 14 amino acids. Germline V gene sequence: CDR1 MNHEY, CDR2 SVGAGI. Trimming left V 2 bases short and J 7 bases short, with 11 bases between. The CDR3 loop reads CASSYHLTGEKLFF. The CDR3 DNA reads TGTGCCAGCAGTTACCACTTGACGGGTGAAAAACTGTTTTTT.

This clone was seen once. V usage is TRBV19 and J usage is TRBJ1-6, with D maybe TRBD1 (5 bases). Germline CDR1 is LNHDA and CDR2 is SQIVND (reference sequence). V lost 3 bases and J 7 bases, leaving 13 bases between the germline ends. This CDR3 has 15 amino acids. The CDR3 sequence is CASSISQGRNSPLHF. The DNA of the CDR3 is TGTGCCAGTAGTATTAGCCAGGGAAGGAATTCACCCCTCCACTTT. The complete variable domain, with remaining parts taken from reference TRBV19 and TRBJ1-6, reads DGGITQSPKYLFRKEGQNVTLSCEQNLNHDAMYWYRQDPGQGLRLIYYSQIVNDFQKGDIAEGYSVSREKKESFPLTVTSAQKNPTAFYLCASSISQGRNSPLHFGNGTRLTVT.

The CDR3 DNA is TGTGCCAGCAGCTCCCGGGGCACAGATACGCAGTATTTT. It is translated as CASSSRGTDTQYF. V is TRBV5-6 and J is TRBJ2-3, with D hard to call. The V gene's germline CDR1 is SGHDT and CDR2 YYEEEE. The CDR3 loop spans 13 amino acids. Between the trimmed V and J ends, which lost 3 bases and 1 base, there was a span of 6 bases.

This chain uses TRBV13 with TRBJ2-5; 7 nucleotides line up with TRBD2. Losses at the gene ends were 5 bases for V and 7 bases for J; bases not matched to a gene: 19. Germline lookup yields CDR1 PRHDT and CDR2 FYEKMQ (reference sequence). The CDR3 length is 17 residues. This chain's CDR3 is CASSRESGTGFKRTQYF. The CDR3 bases are TGTGCCAGCAGCAGAGAGAGCGGGACGGGTTTCAAACGGACCCAGTACTTC.

This clone came up a few times. In nucleotides, the CDR3 is TGTGCCAGCAGCTTAGCGGGGACAGCAATCTATGGCTACACCTTC. Translating it yields CASSLAGTAIYGYTF. The chain combines TRBV7-9 with TRBJ1-2; 7 bases fit TRBD1. J gave up 4 bases and V 0 bases, and 5 bases lay outside the gene matches. Per germline, CDR1 SEHNR and CDR2 FQNEAQ (reference sequence). The CDR3 runs 15 residues.

This sequence joins TRBV18 and TRBJ1-4, with 7 bases matching TRBD1. This CDR3 comprises 15 residues. Trimming at V came to 4 bases and at J to 3 bases, leaving 5 bases not matched to a gene. Germline values: CDR1 KGHSH, CDR2 LQKENI. The CDR3 DNA follows: TGTGCCAGCTCACTCGACAGGGTTTCTAATGAAAAACTGTTTTTT. Amino acids: CASSLDRVSNEKLFF. Variable domain in full (rest from reference TRBV18 and TRBJ1-4): NAGVMQNPRHLVRRRGQEARLRCSPMKGHSHVYWYRQLPEEGLKFMVYLQKENIIDESGMPKERFSAEFPKEGPSILRIQQVVRGDSAAYFCASSLDRVSNEKLFFGSGTQLSVL.

This chain links TRBV7-3 with TRBJ2-1, with 9 bases fitting TRBD1. With 5 bases clipped from V and 6 bases from J, the junction kept 11 bases outside the gene matches. Looked up from germline, CDR1 is SGHTA and CDR2 is FQGTGA. This CDR3 has 16 amino acids. CDR3 bases: TGTGCCAGCAGCCTAGCCGGGACAGGGAGTGGCAATGAGCAGTTCTTC. This sequence encodes CASSLAGTGSGNEQFF.

V usage is TRBV5-1 and J usage is TRBJ2-1; 13 bases fit TRBD2. V dropped 2 bases and J dropped 7; count of bases not matched to a gene: 9. Germline CDR1 and CDR2: SGHRS and YFSETQ. The CDR3 has 17 amino acids. The CDR3 bases are TGCGCCAGCAGCTTCGGCCCGGGGACTAGCGGGAAAAATGAGCAGTTCTTC. This encodes CASSFGPGTSGKNEQFF.